This TCR beta chain was sequenced during a study of blood T cells in healthy people across ages. Trimming shortened V by 7 bases and J by 5 bases, and 17 bases separated the two germline ends. CDR3 length: 14 residues. Combining a sample-barcoded 5' primer with a J-beta primer mix, a second PCR ran for about 7 to 11 cycles. TCRdb re-called the 5' RACE reads through MiXCR, storing one row per CDR3 protein. The table has hundreds of thousands of distinct CDR3 sequences, 52% seen once. The chain uses TRBV12-3 or TRBV12-4 and TRBJ1-2, with D uncertain. This receptor was obtained from a woman older than 75 in good health. The specimen sequenced was blood. The CDR3 DNA follows: TGTGCCAGCACTTCCTCCCCGATTGTTTATGGCTACACCTTC. It translates to CASTSSPIVYGYTF.